This is a list of T cell receptor beta chains from one sample in a study of blood T cell repertoires in COVID-19. Only in-frame clones appear in the TCRdb table, and some are missing; sequencing was by immunoSEQ multiplex PCR. In the table there are some 83,000 clones, 81% of which are singletons. Sequencing input: peripheral blood. These TCRs come from an older man with acute or convalescent COVID-19. Both conserved end residues are part of each CDR3. Fields, in order: J gene, clone size, D gene, V gene, CDR3 DNA, CDR3 protein. A D gene is named only where the DNA matches it firmly. Rows may omit the clone size; those that give it use once, few, many or a size class.

TRBJ1-4	few	TRBD1	TRBV7-9	TGTGCCAGCAGCGCAGACAGGGGGCTTAATGAAAAACTGTTTTTT	CASSADRGLNEKLFF
TRBJ1-1	NA	NA	TRBV12-3/TRBV12-4	TGTGCCAGCAGTTTCTATGGGAACACTGAAGCTTTCTTT	CASSFYGNTEAFF
TRBJ1-1	NA	NA	TRBV19	TGTGCCAGTAGTGCGTCCACCGGGACATTTAACACTGAAGCTTTCTTT	CASSASTGTFNTEAFF
TRBJ1-1	few	NA	TRBV5-1	TGCGCCAGCAGGCTCGGGGTGGCGGGGAACACTGAAGCTTTCTTT	CASRLGVAGNTEAFF
TRBJ2-7	once	TRBD2	TRBV5-6	TGTGCCAGCAGCTGGGGTTCCGGGAGGATCTCCTACGAGCAGTACTTC	CASSWGSGRISYEQYF
TRBJ2-5	NA	NA	TRBV5-1	TGCGCCAGCAGCTTGGACTCCGCGAGGCAAGAGACCCAGTACTTC	CASSLDSARQETQYF
TRBJ2-1	once	NA	TRBV3-1/TRBV3-2	TGTGCCAGCAGCCAAGATCCCCTCGGGTATAATGAGCAGTTCTTC	CASSQDPLGYNEQFF
TRBJ1-1	NA	NA	TRBV7-9	TGTGCCAGCAGTTTAACCCCGCAGGGGTGGACTGAAGCTTTCTTT	CASSLTPQGWTEAFF
TRBJ1-2	NA	NA	TRBV7-9	TGTGCCAGCAGCCCCGGGGGGGTCTATGGCTACACCTTC	CASSPGGVYGYTF
TRBJ2-1	NA	NA	TRBV5-4	TGTGCCAGCAGCTTGACGGGAGCTGGGGACAATGAGCAGTTCTTC	CASSLTGAGDNEQFF
TRBJ2-2	NA	NA	TRBV20-1	TGCAGTGCCCCCGGGGCCGGGGAGCTGTTTTTT	CSAPGAGELFF
TRBJ1-1	NA	NA	TRBV19	TGTGCCAGTAGTATCGGAGGGGAGGTCACTGAAGCTTTCTTT	CASSIGGEVTEAFF
TRBJ2-7	once	NA	TRBV7-2	TGTGCCAGCAGCTTAGCTCGGGTGAAATCCTACGAGCAGTACTTC	CASSLARVKSYEQYF
TRBJ2-2	NA	NA	TRBV18	TGTGCCAGCTCAGAGTACACCGGGGAGCTGTTTTTT	CASSEYTGELFF
TRBJ2-7	once	TRBD2	TRBV3-1/TRBV3-2	TGTGCCAGCAGCCAAGAGGGGGGGTCCTACGAGCAGTACTTC	CASSQEGGSYEQYF
TRBJ1-1	NA	NA	TRBV7-9	TGTGCCAGCAGCGCGCAGGGGCGGGCGAACACTGAAGCTTTCTTT	CASSAQGRANTEAFF
TRBJ2-7	NA	TRBD1	TRBV5-1	TGCGCCAGCAGCAGGGACAGGAGATCCTACGAGCAGTACTTC	CASSRDRRSYEQYF
TRBJ2-3	NA	TRBD1	TRBV4-3	TGCGCCAGCAGCCAAGCAAAAGGTCAGGGGGCAGATACGCAGTATTTT	CASSQAKGQGADTQYF
TRBJ1-2	NA	NA	TRBV7-9	TGTGCCAGCAGCGAGGGTGCGGAGGGCTACACCTTC	CASSEGAEGYTF
TRBJ2-1	NA	TRBD2	TRBV4-3	TGCGCCAGCAGCCAAGCCCGTTATAGCGGGGGTGAGCAGTTCTTC	CASSQARYSGGEQFF
TRBJ1-3	few	TRBD1	TRBV6-6	TGTGCCAGCAGTCCCAGGGGGAACCCGCCCTCTGGAAACACCATATATTTT	CASSPRGNPPSGNTIYF
TRBJ1-5	NA	NA	TRBV7-8	TGTGCCAGCAGCTTAGGAGGGGGGGGTCAGCCCCAGCATTTT	CASSLGGGGQPQHF